This TCR beta chain was sequenced for a study of identical twins. cDNA carried unique molecular identifiers, and a universal primer site was added by template switching. TCRdb used MiXCR to reprocess the 5' RACE reads, holding one entry per CDR3 protein. The table lists around 670,000 distinct CDR3 sequences, around 5.7% of them singletons. The germline V gene has CDR1 SGHRS and CDR2 YFSETQ. The germline V and J ends were trimmed by 0 bases and 0 bases, with 9 bases remaining between them. This CDR3 is 15 amino acids long. In this sample, this clonotype turned up many times. Its antigen is not identified. Study-wide results and caveats: The models gave estimates that fell short of the out-of-frame TCR alpha sharing seen in monozygotic twins.

The sequence came from a man between 18 and 29 years old in good health. Sequenced: naive T cells sorted from blood. The chain uses TRBV5-1 and TRBJ1-1; D is unresolved. CDR3 region: CASSLDGRVNTEAFF. CDR3 in DNA: TGCGCCAGCAGCTTGGACGGAAGGGTGAACACTGAAGCTTTCTTT.